The 18 T cell receptor beta chains presented below share a single source sample, sequenced in a study of post-analysis software for immune sequencing data. Whole-study results and caveats: Patients had higher frequencies than controls of four to six TRBV segments, including TRBV5-6, TRBV5-1 and TRBV20-1.

TCR beta cDNA libraries had unique molecular identifiers. TCRdb reprocessed the PCR reads with MiXCR, giving one entry per CDR3 protein. The table includes 750,000 to 950,000 distinct CDR3 sequences, roughly 50% detected once. These TCRs' antigens remain unknown. The source material was blood. These TCRs come from a girl under 18 with multiple sclerosis.

A few counts support this clonotype. J is TRBJ2-5 and V is TRBV28; 14 positions agree with TRBD2. J lost 5 bases, V lost 3 bases, and 8 bases had no gene match. Looked up from germline, CDR1 is MDHEN and CDR2 is SYDVKM. This CDR3 contains 17 residues. The CDR3 nucleotides read TGTGCCAGCAGTTTTAGCCTGGGACTAGCGGGAGTTGAGACCCAGTACTTC. It specifies CASSFSLGLAGVETQYF.

This chain joins TRBV20-1 and TRBJ2-1; TRBD1 matches 9 bases. Germline values: CDR1 DFQATT, CDR2 SNEGSKA (reference sequence). The CDR3 length is 18 residues. With V trimmed by 0 bases and J by 5 bases, 14 bases remained unmatched. For the CDR3, the DNA is TGCAGTGCTAGAGAGGGACAGGGCCAGGACTACCAAAACAATGAGCAGTTCTTC. Translating gives CSAREGQGQDYQNNEQFF.

The chain links TRBV20-1 to TRBJ2-5; 7 bases are shared with TRBD1. Germline CDR1 reads DFQATT; CDR2 reads SNEGSKA (reference sequence). The length of the CDR3 is 11 residues. V shed 0 bases, J shed 13 bases, and the junction held 5 bases outside the gene matches. This CDR3 reads CSARDRDSRYF. The CDR3, as DNA: TGCAGTGCTAGAGATCGGGACAGTAGGTACTTC.

The gene calls are TRBV29-1 and TRBJ1-2, with 8 bases fitting TRBD1. Germline trimming cut 6 bases from V and 4 bases from J; bases unmatched to any gene: 10. CDR1 and CDR2 (germline): SQVTM, ANQGSEA. The CDR3 covers 14 residues. For the CDR3, the DNA is TGCAGCGTCGATTCAGGGGGCGATGGCTATGGCTACACCTTC. It yields the protein CSVDSGGDGYGYTF.

The chain has TRBV5-1 and TRBJ2-4; possibly TRBD2 for D (7 bases). TRBJ2-7 matches the DNA end more closely, so the J call is doubtful. Germline assignment: CDR1 SGHRS and CDR2 YFSETQ. The CDR3 length is 17 residues. The CDR3 nucleotides read TGCGCCAGCAGCCGTCTATTTGGGGGGGCCCAACCGAACGAGCAGTACTTC. This translates into CASSRLFGGAQPNEQYF.

This clonotype was seen ten or more times. The chain has TRBV10-3 and TRBJ2-5; 8 positions agree with TRBD1. Germline V gene sequence: CDR1 ENHRY, CDR2 SYGVKD. The J segment lost 3 bases and the V segment lost 4 bases, leaving 4 bases of the junction unmatched. The CDR3 is made up of 14 amino acids. CDR3 coding DNA: TGTGCCATCAGTGTTATGGACAGGGAAGAGACCCAGTACTTC. The encoded protein is CAISVMDREETQYF.

The sample holds a few counts of this clonotype. The chain recombines TRBV6-1 with TRBJ2-6, with D maybe TRBD1 (5 bases). The CDR3 has 13 amino acids. V was trimmed by 4 bases and J by 6 bases, leaving 7 bases between them. Per germline, CDR1 MNHNS and CDR2 SASEGT. Written as DNA, the CDR3 is TGTGCCAGCAGTGTACAGGAGGCCAACGTCCTGACTTTC. This encodes CASSVQEANVLTF.

Only a few counts were recorded for this clonotype. The chain joins TRBV27 to TRBJ2-1; D possibly uses TRBD1 or TRBD2 (5 bases each). Germline CDR1 and CDR2: MNHEY and SMNVEV (reference sequence). This CDR3 has 14 residues. V dropped 4 bases and J dropped 5 bases, with 12 bases sitting between them. CDR3 sequence (DNA): TGTGCCAGCAGTTCTGGGACGCGCCACAATGAGCAGTTCTTC. It encodes CASSSGTRHNEQFF.

This clonotype turned up a few times. Here the CDR3 DNA reads TGTGCCAGCCGGGACACGATAAACTATGGCTACACCTTC. Translated: CASRDTINYGYTF. The rearrangement uses TRBV6-5 and TRBJ1-2; D is perhaps TRBD1 (6 bases). The CDR3 spans 13 residues. Deletions cut 8 bases from V and 2 bases from J, with 12 bases between. The germline V gene encodes CDR1 MNHEY and CDR2 SVGAGI.

The chain uses TRBV12-3 or TRBV12-4 and TRBJ2-7; no clear D. V lost 5 bases to trimming and J lost 7 bases, with 18 bases between them. This CDR3 has 14 residues. CDR3 nucleotide sequence: TGTGCCAGCAGTCCCACTTCGATAGCCAGTGAGCAGTACTTC. This codes for CASSPTSIASEQYF.

The chain uses TRBV5-1 and TRBJ2-1; 11 nucleotides match TRBD2. The CDR3 is made up of 18 amino acids. Germline values: CDR1 SGHRS, CDR2 YFSETQ. After removal of 0 bases from V and 0 bases from J, the junction contained 5 bases not matched to a gene. The CDR3 sequence is CASSLALAGGISYNEQFF. The CDR3 bases are TGCGCCAGCAGCTTGGCCCTAGCGGGAGGCATCTCCTACAATGAGCAGTTCTTC. The whole variable domain, filled in from reference TRBV5-1 and TRBJ2-1, reads KAGVTQTPRYLIKTRGQQVTLSCSPISGHRSVSWYQQTPGQGLQFLFEYFSETQRNKGNFPGRFSGRQFSNSRSEMNVSTLELGDSALYLCASSLALAGGISYNEQFFGPGTRLTVL.

The rearrangement links TRBV5-5 to TRBJ2-1; D perhaps matches TRBD1 (5 bases). The CDR3 is made up of 14 amino acids. Germline V gives CDR1 SGHKS, CDR2 YYEKEE (reference sequence). The V gene lost 0 bases and the J gene lost 6 bases, with 10 bases spanning the gap. The DNA of the CDR3 is TGTGCCAGCAGCTTGGCAGTGGGGCTCAATGAGCAGTTCTTC. It encodes CASSLAVGLNEQFF. Complete variable domain (other parts from reference TRBV5-5 and TRBJ2-1): DAGVTQSPTHLIKTRGQQVTLRCSPISGHKSVSWYQQVLGQGPQFIFQYYEKEERGRGNFPDRFSARQFPNYSSELNVNALLLGDSALYLCASSLAVGLNEQFFGPGTRLTVL.

The chain has TRBV12-3 or TRBV12-4 and TRBJ2-5; D is uncertain. The CDR3 length is 14 residues. Trimming left V 6 bases short and J 1 base short, with 12 bases between. The CDR3 nucleotides are TGTGCCAGCAGGGCTACTGCAGTCCAAGAGACCCAGTACTTC. This gives the protein CASRATAVQETQYF.

The J gene is TRBJ1-2, the V gene TRBV3-1; D is undetermined. The germline V and J ends were trimmed by 6 bases and 0 bases, with 11 bases remaining between them. The CDR3 is 14 residues long. Germline CDR1 LGHDT, CDR2 YNNKEL (reference sequence). DNA of the CDR3: TGTGCCAGCAGTGTCTTCCAGGCTAACTATGGCTACACCTTC. Translated, it gives CASSVFQANYGYTF.

The chain links TRBV3-1 to TRBJ2-7, with a possible D match to TRBD1 (6 bases). Germline CDR1 reads LGHDT; CDR2 reads YNNKEL (reference sequence). V was pared by 1 base and J by 5 bases, with 15 bases between. The CDR3 is made up of 15 amino acids. The CDR3 nucleotides are TGTGCCAGCAGCCAAGTACGGACAGCAGCCCACGAGCAGTACTTC. Translating gives CASSQVRTAAHEQYF.

The chain links TRBV11-3 to TRBJ1-1, with D hard to call. Trimming shortened V by 4 bases and J by 5 bases, and 17 bases separated the two germline ends. CDR1 and CDR2 from the germline V gene are SGHNT and YENEEA. The CDR3 runs 15 residues. CDR3 DNA: TGTGCCAGCAGCTCCCGGGCCCCCCGGGAAACTGAAGCTTTCTTT. Translating it yields CASSSRAPRETEAFF.

The V and J genes are TRBV2 and TRBJ1-1, with 7 bases aligning to TRBD1. CDR1 and CDR2 (germline): SNHLY, FYNNEI. The V segment lost 4 bases and the J segment 2 bases; nucleotides outside the gene matches: 7. The CDR3 sequence is 15 residues long. This CDR3 is CASSVNRGINTEAFF. CDR3 bases: TGTGCCAGCAGTGTGAACAGGGGCATCAACACTGAAGCTTTCTTT. Combining the CDR3 with reference TRBV2 and TRBJ1-1 gives the whole variable domain EPEVTQTPSHQVTQMGQEVILRCVPISNHLYFYWYRQILGQKVEFLVSFYNNEISEKSEIFDDQFSVERPDGSNFTLKIRSTKLEDSAMYFCASSVNRGINTEAFFGQGTRLTVV.

The genes are TRBV7-3 and TRBJ2-2, with D hard to call. The germline CDR1 and CDR2 sequences are SGHTA and FQGTGA. The CDR3 has 13 amino acids. V lost 2 bases, J lost 3 bases, and 4 bases lay in between. This CDR3 is CASSLEYTGELFF. CDR3 nucleotides: TGTGCCAGCAGCTTAGAGTACACCGGGGAGCTGTTTTTT.